The following is a T cell receptor (beta chain) sequence with its context. TCRdb keeps only in-frame clones here, not all; method: immunoSEQ multiplex PCR. This sample yields 13,000 or so clones, of which over 75% are seen a single time; under 7% belongs to the top ten. The record originates from a study of chemoradiotherapy in HPV16-positive cancers. The CDR3 runs to 15 residues. In germline, CDR1 is LNHNV, CDR2 YYDKDF (reference sequence). V lost 1 base and J 3 bases, leaving 13 bases between the germline ends. V usage is TRBV15 and J usage is TRBJ2-7, with D possibly being TRBD1 or TRBD2 (5 bases each). This sample comprised blood, obtained from a patient who underwent chemoradiotherapy. This receptor was obtained from a human donor with HPV-associated anogenital cancer. Written as DNA, the CDR3 is TGTGCCACCAGCAGAGTAGAGGGGATTCACTACGAGCAGTACTTC. Translated: CATSRVEGIHYEQYF.